This TCR beta chain was observed in a study of T cell responses to AZD1222 COVID-19 vaccine. Study-wide context: Pooling was applied to second doses at about 4 or about 12 weeks.

Study-level points and caveats: Regions 160-218 and 743-854 held dominance among vaccine-associated CD4 TCRs, which spanned spike. Donors, mostly white British, included more females; clonal diversity was possibly underestimated.

Details on this clone: The antigen is not known.

Only in-frame clones appear in the TCRdb table, and some are missing; sequencing was by immunoSEQ multiplex PCR. Here the sample spans tens of thousands of clones, 90% to 95% being singletons. Germline CDR1 reads MNHNS; CDR2 reads SASEGT. V was shortened by 2 bases and J by 3 bases, with 10 bases between the two germline ends. The CDR3 spans 15 residues. The starting material was peripheral blood, obtained on day 0 of AZD1222 vaccination. The sequence derives from an adult in good health. The rearrangement uses TRBV6-1 and TRBJ2-2, with D possibly TRBD1 on 5 matching bases. The CDR3 sequence is CASSEPTVYTGELFF. The CDR3 DNA is TGTGCCAGCAGTGAACCGACAGTCTACACCGGGGAGCTGTTTTTT.